This T cell receptor beta chain was observed in a study of T cell responses to AZD1222 COVID-19 vaccine. Trimming stripped 4 bases from V and 4 bases from J, with 10 bases between. Germline V gene data show CDR1 as SGHNT and CDR2 as YYREEE (reference sequence). The CDR3 sequence is 13 residues long. Assay used: immunoSEQ multiplex PCR; TCRdb lists only in-frame clones, some missing. The table lists under 130,000 clones, about 90% of them singletons. The source material was peripheral blood, sampled 28 days after the second AZD1222 dose. The sequence came from an adult who received the AZD1222 COVID-19 vaccine. The chain recombines TRBV5-4 with TRBJ2-3; perhaps TRBD2 as D (6 bases). This chain's CDR3 is CASSRERADTQYF. The CDR3 region has the DNA TGTGCCAGCAGCCGGGAGCGGGCAGATACGCAGTATTTT.